These 11 T cell receptor beta chains were sequenced from one sample in a study of T cells after yellow fever vaccination. TCRdb reanalysed the 5' RACE reads using MiXCR and keeps one entry per CDR3 protein. The table lists around 350,000 distinct CDR3 sequences, around 10% of them singletons. Sequencing was performed on PBMCs, taken on the day of the first yellow fever vaccination. The receptors were gathered from a man aged 18 to 29 who received the YFV17D yellow fever vaccine.

This clonotype has a count of ten or more. The genes are TRBV7-9 and TRBJ1-1; 7 bases match TRBD1. The CDR3 has 16 residues. Per germline, CDR1 SEHNR and CDR2 FQNEAQ (reference sequence). V shed 3 bases, J shed 11 bases, and the junction held 18 bases outside the gene matches. CDR3 in amino acids: CASSFLFPTGVLLAFF. The CDR3 DNA reads TGTGCCAGCAGCTTTCTATTTCCCACAGGGGTCTTGCTTGCTTTCTTT. Full variable domain (missing parts from reference TRBV7-9 and TRBJ1-1): DTGVSQNPRHKITKRGQNVTFRCDPISEHNRLYWYRQTLGQGPEFLTYFQNEAQLEKSRLLSDRFSAERPKGSFSTLEIQRTEQGDSAMYLCASSFLFPTGVLLAFFGQGTRLTVV.

The V call is TRBV7-3, the J call TRBJ1-1; D unclear. The CDR3 length is 15 residues. V gave up 0 bases and J gave up 4 bases, with 12 bases separating them. The germline V gene has CDR1 SGHTA and CDR2 FQGTGA. CDR3 in amino acids: CASSLTPRSGTEAFF. The CDR3 coding sequence is TGTGCCAGCAGCTTAACGCCCAGGTCGGGCACTGAAGCTTTCTTT.

The table lists this clonotype with a few counts. The rearrangement uses TRBV4-1 and TRBJ1-1; 7 bases line up with TRBD1. J gave up 5 bases and V 1 base, and 4 bases lay outside the gene matches. Germline V lookup: CDR1 MGHRA, CDR2 YSYEKL. This CDR3 is 14 amino acids long. CDR3 sequence (DNA): TGCGCCAGCAGCCAAGTTTCAGGGGGTACTGAAGCTTTCTTT. Its translation: CASSQVSGGTEAFF.

With regard to this clonotype: Likely a read error: the CDR3 ends without its conserved phenylalanine or tryptophan. The CDR3 nucleotides read TGCGCCAGCAGCCCGGGACTAGCGGGGGAGATCACAGATACGCAGTATTCT. Translated: CASSPGLAGEITDTQYS. The V call is TRBV5-1, the J call TRBJ2-3; 14 bases fit TRBD2. The CDR3 length is 17 residues. Germline loops: CDR1 SGHRS, CDR2 YFSETQ. The ends lost 4 bases at V and 2 bases at J; junction bases unmatched: 6.

V is TRBV7-9 and J is TRBJ2-3, with D perhaps matching TRBD2 (5 bases). This CDR3 is 14 amino acids long. Trimming stripped 2 bases from V and 4 bases from J, with 10 bases between. Germline CDR1 reads SEHNR; CDR2 reads FQNEAQ (reference sequence). The CDR3 DNA is TGTGCCAGCAGCTTATTTCTAGCTGCAGATACGCAGTATTTT. It encodes CASSLFLAADTQYF. Full variable domain (outside the CDR3, taken from reference TRBV7-9 and TRBJ2-3): DTGVSQNPRHKITKRGQNVTFRCDPISEHNRLYWYRQTLGQGPEFLTYFQNEAQLEKSRLLSDRFSAERPKGSFSTLEIQRTEQGDSAMYLCASSLFLAADTQYFGPGTRLTVL.

This rearrangement joins TRBV21-1 to TRBJ1-5; the table's D call TRBD1 went unverified against the DNA. TRBV21-1 is noted as a pseudogene. This CDR3 is 15 amino acids long. CDR3 protein: CASSKGKGANQPQHF. DNA for the CDR3: TGTGCCAGCAGCAAAGGAAAGGGCGCGAATCAGCCCCAGCATTTT.

This clonotype was counted only a few times. This chain connects TRBV5-5 to TRBJ2-7; D may match TRBD1 or TRBD2 (5 bases each). Germline V gives CDR1 SGHKS, CDR2 YYEKEE (reference sequence). The CDR3 extends over 13 amino acids. Between the trimmed V and J ends, which lost 2 bases and 6 bases, there was a span of 12 bases. CDR3 loop: CASSFGWGIEQYF. The CDR3, as DNA: TGTGCCAGCAGCTTTGGCTGGGGGATCGAGCAGTACTTC.

V and J are TRBV4-3 and TRBJ1-2; D unresolved. The V end lost 0 bases, the J end lost 0 bases, and 11 bases lay between the germline ends. This CDR3 is built from 16 residues. CDR1 is LGHNA, CDR2 YSLEER, per germline. Here the CDR3 DNA reads TGCGCCAGCAGCCAAGATGACGTAGCCGCTAACTATGGCTACACCTTC. Translating it yields CASSQDDVAANYGYTF.

This clonotype was found a few times. The rearrangement uses TRBV29-1 and TRBJ1-5, with a possible D match to TRBD1 (6 bases). V was trimmed by 5 bases and J by 1 base, leaving 15 bases between them. This CDR3 is built from 15 residues. Germline V gene lookup returns CDR1 SQVTM and CDR2 ANQGSEA. The CDR3, as DNA: TGCAGCGTTACCGAGACAGGTACAAGCAATCAGCCCCAGCATTTT. Translated: CSVTETGTSNQPQHF.

This clonotype was recorded a few times. The rearrangement links TRBV5-1 to TRBJ1-3; D call uncertain. This CDR3 has 14 residues. Trimming removed 0 bases at V and 4 bases at J, with 8 bases between. The germline V gene encodes CDR1 SGHRS and CDR2 YFSETQ. The DNA of the CDR3 is TGCGCCAGCAGCTTGGCTCGGGGAGGAAACACCATATATTTT. It yields the protein CASSLARGGNTIYF.

This clonotype was counted a few times. V and J are TRBV24-1 and TRBJ2-7; 8 nucleotides match TRBD1. V lost 4 bases, J lost 6 bases, and 4 bases stayed unmatched. Germline V lookup: CDR1 KGHDR, CDR2 SFDVKD. The CDR3 spans 13 residues. The CDR3 reads CATSDPGTGEQYF. For the CDR3, the DNA is TGTGCCACCAGTGACCCCGGGACAGGCGAGCAGTACTTC.